Listed here are 20 T cell receptor beta chains from one sample, sequenced in a study of T cell responses to AZD1222 COVID-19 vaccine. Sequenced by immunoSEQ multiplex PCR; TCRdb stores in-frame clones only, minus some. The data show 90,000 to 150,000 clones, roughly 92% seen once. This sample comprised peripheral blood, obtained on day 0 of AZD1222 vaccination. These TCRs come from an adult in good health.

The table lists this clone with a count of one. The chain is built from TRBV6-1 and TRBJ1-5; perhaps TRBD1 as D (5 bases). Germline-derived CDR1 and CDR2 are MNHNS and SASEGT. V lost 2 bases, J lost 13 bases, and 12 bases lay in between. The CDR3 has 12 amino acids. This CDR3 reads CASSERGRPQHF. The CDR3 region has the DNA TGTGCCAGCAGTGAAAGGGGCAGGCCACAGCATTTT.

The chain couples TRBV7-8 to TRBJ1-1; TRBD1 matches 8 bases. Trimming took 2 bases from V and 6 from J; bases not matched to a gene: 5. The length of the CDR3 is 14 residues. Germline-derived CDR1 and CDR2 are SGHVS and FQNEAQ. CDR3 coding DNA: TGTGCCAGCAGCTTATTACAGGGGGTATCTGAAGCTTTCTTT. Its translation is CASSLLQGVSEAFF.

This chain uses TRBV3-1 (or the pseudogene TRBV3-2) with TRBJ1-4, with 7 bases that match TRBD1. CDR1 is LGHDT, CDR2 YNNKEL, per germline (reference sequence). V lost 2 bases to trimming and J lost 7 bases; unmatched junction nucleotides: 1. The CDR3 totals 13 residues. This chain's CDR3 is CASSQQGVEKLFF. Written as DNA, the CDR3 is TGTGCCAGCAGCCAACAGGGGGTTGAAAAACTGTTTTTT.

V is TRBV6-5 and J is TRBJ2-1; D is perhaps TRBD2 (5 bases). Trimming stripped 0 bases from V and 6 bases from J, with 12 bases between. Germline assignment: CDR1 MNHEY and CDR2 SVGAGI. The CDR3 contains 15 residues. CDR3 in amino acids: CASSYSIQLANEQFF. The CDR3 DNA reads TGTGCCAGCAGTTACTCGATACAGCTAGCCAATGAGCAGTTCTTC.

The V and J genes are TRBV4-1 and TRBJ2-6; possible D gene TRBD2, 7 bases. Trimming stripped 1 base from V and 4 bases from J, with 14 bases between. Per the germline V gene, CDR1 is MGHRA and CDR2 is YSYEKL. The CDR3 contains 17 residues. The DNA for the CDR3 is TGCGCCAGCAGCCAAGGTTGGGGGGGGCTCGGGGCCAACGTCCTGACTTTC. This codes for CASSQGWGGLGANVLTF.

This chain joins TRBV5-4 and TRBJ2-7; no firm D call. The V end lost 7 bases, the J end lost 6 bases, and 14 bases lay between the germline ends. CDR1 and CDR2 (germline): SGHNT, YYREEE (reference sequence). The CDR3 runs 12 residues. This chain's CDR3 is CASGVQIGEQYF. In nucleotides, the CDR3 is TGTGCCAGCGGGGTCCAGATCGGCGAGCAGTACTTC.

The J gene is TRBJ2-1, the V gene TRBV14; TRBD1 agrees at 7 bases. Germline lookup yields CDR1 SGHDN and CDR2 FVKESK. The CDR3 sequence is 16 residues long. V lost 0 bases, J lost 2 bases, and 4 bases stayed unmatched. CDR3 DNA: TGTGCCAGCAGCCAAGATGTAACAGGGGCCTACAATGAGCAGTTCTTC. It specifies CASSQDVTGAYNEQFF.

The chain is built from TRBV19 and TRBJ2-1, with TRBD2 matching over 7 bases. CDR1 and CDR2 from the germline V gene are LNHDA and SQIVND (reference sequence). With V trimmed by 4 bases and J by 4 bases, 16 bases remained unmatched. The CDR3 has 18 amino acids. The CDR3 nucleotides read TGTGCCAGTAGTAACCAACCTCTAGCGGACGGTCCTTACAATGAGCAGTTCTTC. Translated: CASSNQPLADGPYNEQFF.

This chain connects TRBV6-5 to TRBJ1-4, with a possible D match to TRBD1 (5 bases). V shed 8 bases and J shed 7 bases, with 17 bases lying between them. Germline-derived CDR1 and CDR2 are MNHEY and SVGAGI. The CDR3 has 14 amino acids. The CDR3 bases are TGTGCCAGCGTTCAGGGAGGGGTAGTTGAAAAACTGTTTTTT. It translates to CASVQGGVVEKLFF.

This clone has a count of ten or more. The chain combines TRBV6-5 with TRBJ2-3, with 7 bases fitting TRBD2. CDR1 is MNHEY, CDR2 SVGAGI, per germline. The CDR3 is 12 residues long. V was clipped by 9 bases and J by 4 bases; unmatched bases: 4. The CDR3: CASSGLADTQYF. The CDR3 nucleotides read TGTGCCAGTTCCGGACTAGCAGATACGCAGTATTTT.

DNA of the CDR3: TGTGCCTGGAAGGGACCCGTGCGCTACGAGCAGTACTTC. It yields the protein CAWKGPVRYEQYF. J is TRBJ2-7 and V is TRBV30; D may match TRBD1 or TRBD2 (5 bases each). Trimming stripped 4 bases from V and 3 bases from J, with 13 bases between. The CDR3 spans 13 residues. CDR1 is GTSNPN, CDR2 SVGIG, per germline (reference sequence).

This chain connects TRBV19 to TRBJ2-1; D gene ambiguous. The CDR3 spans 13 residues. The germline V and J ends were trimmed by 2 bases and 4 bases, with 6 bases remaining between them. Germline CDR1 LNHDA, CDR2 SQIVND (reference sequence). The CDR3 here is CASSILGYNEQFF. As DNA, the CDR3 is TGTGCCAGTAGTATACTAGGTTACAATGAGCAGTTCTTC.

The chain joins TRBV28 to TRBJ2-7, with TRBD1 matching over 7 bases. There are 13 residues in the CDR3. The J segment lost 0 bases and the V segment lost 7 bases, leaving 3 bases of the junction unmatched. Germline V gives CDR1 MDHEN, CDR2 SYDVKM. The DNA for the CDR3 is TGTGCCAGCATGGGACAGAGCTCCTACGAGCAGTACTTC. This codes for CASMGQSSYEQYF.

The V call is TRBV11-2, the J call TRBJ1-1, with unresolved D. Germline V gives CDR1 SGHAT, CDR2 FQNNGV. Trimming shortened V by 2 bases and J by 0 bases, and 19 bases separated the two germline ends. The length of the CDR3 is 18 residues. In nucleotides, the CDR3 is TGTGCCAGCAGCTTACAGACTCTTGTCGTAGGATTGAACACTGAAGCTTTCTTT. Translated, it gives CASSLQTLVVGLNTEAFF.

The CDR3 sequence: CASSHRVGDYGYTF. CDR3 sequence (DNA): TGTGCCAGCTCTCACAGGGTTGGGGACTATGGCTACACCTTC. V gene TRBV18 combines with J gene TRBJ1-2; D possibly corresponds to TRBD1 (6 bases). Trimming took off 6 bases at V and 3 bases at J, with 14 bases between the two ends. The length of the CDR3 is 14 residues. CDR1 and CDR2 (germline): KGHSH, LQKENI.

This clone was observed a handful of times. V usage is TRBV5-1 and J usage is TRBJ1-2; 8 bases line up with TRBD1. The V gene's germline CDR1 is SGHRS and CDR2 YFSETQ. The CDR3 has 15 amino acids. V lost 5 bases and J lost 8; bases outside the gene matches: 14. The CDR3 sequence: CASSTGQGIPRGYTF. Written as DNA, the CDR3 is TGCGCCAGCAGTACAGGACAGGGAATTCCGCGGGGCTACACCTTC.

The chain carries TRBV27 and TRBJ2-1, with D possibly TRBD2 on 5 matching bases. The CDR3 length is 11 residues. CDR1 is MNHEY, CDR2 SMNVEV, per germline (reference sequence). The CDR3 DNA sequence: TGTGCGACCAGGATCGGGGTTGAGCAGTTCTTC. It translates to CATRIGVEQFF.

CDR3 in amino acids: CASRPVGGARLATNEQFF. CDR3 sequence (DNA): TGTGCCAGCAGGCCGGTGGGGGGCGCGAGACTAGCTACCAATGAGCAGTTCTTC. The chain couples TRBV7-6 to TRBJ2-1; maybe TRBD2 (7 bases). The CDR3 sequence is 18 residues long. The germline gives CDR1 SGHVS, CDR2 FNYEAQ. Trimming pared 6 bases from V and 6 bases from J, leaving 27 bases between.

V usage is TRBV6-5 and J usage is TRBJ1-4; D not resolved. Germline loops: CDR1 MNHEY, CDR2 SVGAGI. Trimming shortened V by 5 bases and J by 8 bases, and 18 bases separated the two germline ends. The CDR3 runs 15 residues. The CDR3 sequence: CASSPRTRLGEKLFF. The CDR3 region has the DNA TGTGCCAGCAGTCCACGGACCCGATTGGGAGAAAAACTGTTTTTT.

The chain links TRBV30 to TRBJ1-1, with 7 bases identical to TRBD1. Germline V gene sequence: CDR1 GTSNPN, CDR2 SVGIG (reference sequence). The CDR3 has 14 residues. V was pared by 3 bases and J by 4 bases, with 8 bases of the junction left unmatched. The chain's CDR3 is CAWSETGDPTEAFF. CDR3 DNA: TGTGCCTGGAGCGAAACAGGGGATCCCACTGAAGCTTTCTTT.